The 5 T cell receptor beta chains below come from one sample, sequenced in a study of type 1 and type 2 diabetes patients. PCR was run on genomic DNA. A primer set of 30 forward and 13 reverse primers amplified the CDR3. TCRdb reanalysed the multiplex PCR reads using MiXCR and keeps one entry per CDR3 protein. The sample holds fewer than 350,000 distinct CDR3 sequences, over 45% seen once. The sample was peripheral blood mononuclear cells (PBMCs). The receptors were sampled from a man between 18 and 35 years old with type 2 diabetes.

The CDR3 loop is CASSLAPGAEQYF. In DNA, the CDR3 is TGTGCCAGCAGCTTAGCCCCCGGGGCCGAGCAGTACTTC. This rearrangement joins TRBV7-9 to TRBJ2-7; either TRBD1 or TRBD2 may fit D (5 bases each). V was trimmed by 0 bases and J by 6 bases, leaving 9 bases between them. The germline V gene has CDR1 SEHNR and CDR2 FQNEAQ (reference sequence). CDR3 length: 13 residues.

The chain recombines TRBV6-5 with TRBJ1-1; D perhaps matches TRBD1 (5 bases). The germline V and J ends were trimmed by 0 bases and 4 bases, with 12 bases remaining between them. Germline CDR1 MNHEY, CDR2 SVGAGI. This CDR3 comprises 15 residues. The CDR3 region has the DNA TGTGCCAGCAGTTACTCTCCCGGGGGAACCACTGAAGCTTTCTTT. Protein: CASSYSPGGTTEAFF.

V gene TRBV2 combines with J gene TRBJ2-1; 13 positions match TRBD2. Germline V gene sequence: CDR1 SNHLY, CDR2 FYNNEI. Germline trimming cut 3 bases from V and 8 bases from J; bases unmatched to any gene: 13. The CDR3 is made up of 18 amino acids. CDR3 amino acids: CASSDHRETSGRVDEQFF. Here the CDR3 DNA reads TGTGCCAGCAGTGACCACCGTGAAACTAGCGGGAGGGTCGATGAGCAGTTCTTC.

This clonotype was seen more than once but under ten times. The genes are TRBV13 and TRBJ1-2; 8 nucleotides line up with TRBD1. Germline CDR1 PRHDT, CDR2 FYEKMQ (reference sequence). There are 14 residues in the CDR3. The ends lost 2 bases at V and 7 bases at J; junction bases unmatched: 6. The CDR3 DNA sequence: TGTGCCAGCAGCTTAAAACAGGGGGTGTTTGGCTACACCTTC. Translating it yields CASSLKQGVFGYTF.

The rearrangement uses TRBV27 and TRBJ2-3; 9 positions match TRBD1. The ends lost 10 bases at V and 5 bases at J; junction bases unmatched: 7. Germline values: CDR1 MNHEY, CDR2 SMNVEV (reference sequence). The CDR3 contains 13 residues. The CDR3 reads CATRRTGEDTQYF. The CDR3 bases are TGTGCCACCAGAAGGACAGGGGAAGATACGCAGTATTTT.